Sequencing of this TCR beta chain was carried out in a study of blood T cell repertoires in COVID-19. Whole-study context: Material from acute and convalescent COVID-19 was sourced from the United States, Italy and Spain. T cells, B-cell-depleted T cells, or PBMCs provided the cDNA or gDNA that served as material.

Original handling: Reference gene primer amplification in the assay estimated nucleated cell counts. TCRdb keeps only in-frame clones here, not all; method: immunoSEQ multiplex PCR. From that table come the V and J calls and clone size; the DNA was used to work out D and trimming. The sample lists about 110,000 clones; roughly 72% were seen once. The CDR3 is 16 amino acids. Trimming took 4 bases from V and 5 from J, leaving 18 bases between them. Germline V lookup: CDR1 MNHEY, CDR2 SMNVEV (reference sequence). The source material was peripheral blood. The chain recombines TRBV27 with TRBJ1-5, with D maybe TRBD1 (6 bases). The receptor comes from a man at least 80 years old with acute or convalescent COVID-19. Here the CDR3 reads CASSSLGGADHQPQHF. The CDR3 DNA sequence: TGTGCCAGCAGTTCACTAGGGGGGGCTGATCATCAGCCCCAGCATTTT.